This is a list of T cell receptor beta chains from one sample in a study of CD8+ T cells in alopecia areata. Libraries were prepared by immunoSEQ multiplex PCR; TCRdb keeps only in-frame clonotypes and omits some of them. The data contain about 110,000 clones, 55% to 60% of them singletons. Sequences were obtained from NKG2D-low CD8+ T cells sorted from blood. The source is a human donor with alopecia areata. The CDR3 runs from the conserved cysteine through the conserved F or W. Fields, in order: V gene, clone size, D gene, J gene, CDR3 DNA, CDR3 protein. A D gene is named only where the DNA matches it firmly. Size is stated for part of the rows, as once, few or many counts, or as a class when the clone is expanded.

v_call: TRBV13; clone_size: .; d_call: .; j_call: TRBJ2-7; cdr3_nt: TGTGCCAGCAGCTTAGGAGGTAGCGAGCAGTACTTC; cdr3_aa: CASSLGGSEQYF
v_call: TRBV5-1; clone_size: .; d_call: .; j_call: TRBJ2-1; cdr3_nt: TGCGCCAGCAGCTCCTACAGGGCCCACAATGAGCAGTTCTTC; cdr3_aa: CASSSYRAHNEQFF
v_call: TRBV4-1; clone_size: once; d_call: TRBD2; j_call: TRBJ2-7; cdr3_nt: TGCGCCCTCGTAGCGGGAGGCCCCTACGAGCAGTACTTC; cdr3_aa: CALVAGGPYEQYF
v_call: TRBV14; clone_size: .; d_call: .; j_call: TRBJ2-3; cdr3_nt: TGTGCCAGCAACCGGGGAACAGATACGCAGTATTTT; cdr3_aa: CASNRGTDTQYF
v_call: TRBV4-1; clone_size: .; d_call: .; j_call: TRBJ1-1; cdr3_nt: TGCGCCAGCAGCCAAGACATGGGGGCCACTGAAGCTTTCTTT; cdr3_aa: CASSQDMGATEAFF
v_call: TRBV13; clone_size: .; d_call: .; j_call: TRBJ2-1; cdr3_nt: TGTGCCAGCAGCTTAGGCCGTGGGGGTAGTACCTACAATGAGCAGTTCTTC; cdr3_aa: CASSLGRGGSTYNEQFF
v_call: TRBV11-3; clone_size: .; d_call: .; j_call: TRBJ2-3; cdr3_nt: TGTGCCAGCAGCCCTTATATCGGCAGTGGAAGAGATACGCAGTATTTT; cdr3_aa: CASSPYIGSGRDTQYF
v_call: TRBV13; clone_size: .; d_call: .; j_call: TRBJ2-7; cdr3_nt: TGTGCCAGCAGCTTAGGTCGTTTGGCACAGGCCTACGAGCAGTACTTC; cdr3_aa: CASSLGRLAQAYEQYF
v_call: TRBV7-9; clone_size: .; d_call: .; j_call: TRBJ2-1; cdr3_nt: TGTGCCAGCAGCCACTCGGGACTCTACAATGAGCAGTTCTTC; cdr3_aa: CASSHSGLYNEQFF
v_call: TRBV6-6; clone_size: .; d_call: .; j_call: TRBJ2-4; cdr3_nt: TGTGCCAGAAGACTAGCCAAAAACATTCAGTACTTC; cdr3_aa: CARRLAKNIQYF
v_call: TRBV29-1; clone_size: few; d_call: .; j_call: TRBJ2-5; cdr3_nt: TGCAGCGTTGCGGAGGAGACCCAGTACTTC; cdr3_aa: CSVAEETQYF
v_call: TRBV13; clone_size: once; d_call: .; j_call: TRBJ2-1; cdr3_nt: TGTGCCAGCAGCCCTATTAGCAATGAGCAGTTCTTC; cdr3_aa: CASSPISNEQFF
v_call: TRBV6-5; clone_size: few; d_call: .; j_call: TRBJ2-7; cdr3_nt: TGTGCCAGCAGTTACGGGATAGCCTACGAGCAGTACTTC; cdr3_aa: CASSYGIAYEQYF
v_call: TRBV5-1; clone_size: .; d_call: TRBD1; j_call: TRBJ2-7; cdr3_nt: TGCGCCAGCACCACTCGGACAGGGGCCTACGAGCAGTACTTC; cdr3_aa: CASTTRTGAYEQYF